Listed below are T cell receptor beta chains from one sample, sequenced in a study of T cells in Graves' hyperthyroidism and ophthalmopathy. One entry per CDR3 protein, called by TCRdb with MiXCR from the multiplex PCR reads. This table holds hundreds of thousands of distinct CDR3 sequences, 16% found once. The sequenced sample consisted of blood. The receptors come from a woman between 35 and 50 years old with Graves' ophthalmopathy. Each CDR3 is given with its conserved first and last residue. D genes are given only for firm matches. Rows may omit the clone size; those that give it use once, few, many or a size class.

V	D	size	J	CDR3	DNA
TRBV6-5	-	few	TRBJ1-1	CASSYGSEDTEAFF	TGTGCCAGCAGTTACGGGAGCGAAGACACTGAAGCTTTCTTT
TRBV18	TRBD1	-	TRBJ1-5	CASSPLTGAPNQPQHF	TGTGCCAGCTCACCACTTACAGGGGCGCCCAATCAGCCCCAGCATTTT
TRBV12-3/TRBV12-4	-	-	TRBJ1-6	CASSFQGRISPLHF	TGTGCCAGCAGTTTTCAGGGAAGAATTTCACCCCTCCACTTT
TRBV6-2/TRBV6-3	-	-	TRBJ2-3	CASSYVRTSTDTQYF	TGTGCCAGCAGTTACGTACGGACTAGCACAGATACGCAGTATTTT
TRBV2	TRBD2	many	TRBJ2-5	CASPRRLAWETQYF	TGTGCCAGCCCCCGTCGACTAGCGTGGGAGACCCAGTACTTC
TRBV2	TRBD2	many	TRBJ2-1	CASSRDGRGNEQFF	TGTGCCAGCAGTCGAGACGGGAGGGGGAATGAGCAGTTCTTC
TRBV6-6	-	many	TRBJ2-3	CASSYKEVTDTQYF	TGTGCCAGCAGTTACAAAGAGGTCACAGATACGCAGTATTTT
TRBV13	-	many	TRBJ1-1	CASSHTGDGEAFF	TGTGCCAGCAGCCACACCGGGGACGGTGAAGCTTTCTTT
TRBV7-8	TRBD1	few	TRBJ2-3	CASRRGQGAGDTQYF	TGTGCCAGCAGGAGGGGGCAGGGGGCCGGAGATACGCAGTATTTT
TRBV18	-	-	TRBJ2-3	CASSPSQTLPGDTQYF	TGTGCCAGCTCACCAAGTCAGACCCTCCCCGGGGATACGCAGTATTTT
TRBV7-2	TRBD1	-	TRBJ1-2	CASSTGQVLRKDGYTF	TGTGCCAGCAGCACGGGACAGGTCCTCCGTAAGGATGGCTACACCTTC
TRBV2	TRBD1	-	TRBJ2-7	CASSDQGQGADEQYF	TGTGCCAGCAGTGACCAGGGACAGGGGGCCGACGAGCAGTACTTC
TRBV6-1	TRBD2	-	TRBJ2-1	CASSPGTSLANEQFF	TGTGCCAGCAGTCCCGGGACTAGCTTGGCGAATGAGCAGTTCTTC